Below, 9 T cell receptor beta chains from the same sample are listed, as sequenced in a study of shared clonotypes between healthy human individuals. The data were produced by immunoSEQ multiplex PCR, yet TCRdb's version contains in-frame clones alone and is incomplete. This sample yields about 480,000 clones, of which 70% to 80% are seen a single time; approximately 12% belongs to the top ten. The sequenced sample consisted of PBMCs. These receptors were collected from a woman between 40 and 55 years old in good health. Some clones in this sample may be carry-over from other donors' samples.

V usage is TRBV14 and J usage is TRBJ2-1; tentatively, D is TRBD2 (6 bases). Germline V gene data show CDR1 as SGHDN and CDR2 as FVKESK. The CDR3 consists of 15 residues. The V and J ends lost 3 bases and 4 bases respectively, with 13 bases between them. CDR3 coding DNA: TGTGCCAGCAGCCACGCGGGGAGGACTTACAATGAGCAGTTCTTC. This translates into CASSHAGRTYNEQFF.

This clone was detected a few times. The genes are TRBV21-1 and TRBJ2-7. TRBV21-1 is designated a pseudogene. This CDR3 has 11 residues. The CDR3 DNA is TGTGCCAGCAGCAAGGGATGCGAGCAGTACTTC. Encoded protein: CASSKGCEQYF.

This clone has only one observation. The V and J genes are TRBV19 and TRBJ1-4; the D is unclear. The length of the CDR3 is 15 residues. Germline assignment: CDR1 LNHDA and CDR2 SQIVND (reference sequence). V was clipped by 4 bases and J by 8 bases, with 17 bases between them. CDR3 sequence: CASSTSDGRREKLFF. The CDR3 nucleotides read TGTGCCAGTAGTACCAGCGATGGACGGCGCGAAAAACTGTTTTTT.

This clone was seen once. The chain joins TRBV5-1 to TRBJ2-7; D tentatively fits TRBD1 or TRBD2 (5 bases each). This CDR3 has 14 amino acids. Germline assignment: CDR1 SGHRS and CDR2 YFSETQ. The ends were cut back, 5 bases at V and 2 bases at J, with 14 bases in the middle. The CDR3 nucleotides are TGCGCCAGCAGTTCGTCCGGGACGGCCTACGAGCAGTACTTC. Translated, it gives CASSSSGTAYEQYF.

The V gene is TRBV2, the J gene TRBJ2-2; TRBD1 agrees at 7 bases. The CDR3 sequence is 15 residues long. Germline V gene sequence: CDR1 SNHLY, CDR2 FYNNEI. Trimming removed 7 bases from V and 3 bases from J; junction bases left unmatched: 8. The CDR3 spells CASKETGSDTGELFF. In DNA form, the CDR3 reads TGTGCCAGCAAGGAGACAGGGTCAGACACCGGGGAGCTGTTTTTT.

This rearrangement joins TRBV25-1 to TRBJ2-3; TRBD1 matches at 8 bases. The CDR3 covers 16 residues. Losses at the gene ends were 6 bases for V and 1 base for J; bases not matched to a gene: 9. Germline V gene lookup returns CDR1 MGHDK and CDR2 SYGVNS. The CDR3 DNA follows: TGTGCCAGCAGGAGCCGGGACAGGTGGGGCACAGATACGCAGTATTTT. Translated: CASRSRDRWGTDTQYF.

The chain joins TRBV19 to TRBJ1-2; 7 bases align to TRBD1. The CDR3 is 14 residues long. From germline, CDR1 is LNHDA and CDR2 SQIVND (reference sequence). The junction had 7 bases not matched to a gene; V was cut back by 5 bases and J by 4 bases. The CDR3 DNA sequence: TGTGCCAGTAGTGCCGTGACAGGGCTCTATGGCTACACCTTC. This encodes CASSAVTGLYGYTF.

The chain combines TRBV28 with TRBJ2-7, with 10 positions matching TRBD2. The CDR3 spans 17 residues. The J segment lost 7 bases and the V segment lost 6 bases, leaving 18 bases of the junction unmatched. Germline V lookup: CDR1 MDHEN, CDR2 SYDVKM. The CDR3 is CASRPHLPGLATGEQYF. The CDR3 bases are TGTGCCAGCAGACCCCATCTCCCGGGACTAGCGACTGGGGAGCAGTACTTC.

The rearrangement joins TRBV5-8 to TRBJ2-3; 9 bases line up with TRBD2. From germline, CDR1 is SGHTS and CDR2 YDEGEE. The CDR3 totals 16 residues. Trimming at V came to 2 bases and at J to 1 base, leaving 5 bases not matched to a gene. CDR3 in DNA: TGTGCCAGCAGCTTCTTAGCGGGAGCTCGCACAGATACGCAGTATTTT. This sequence encodes CASSFLAGARTDTQYF.